A selection of T cell receptor beta chains follows, all from one sample in a study of cytomegalovirus exposure and HLA in healthy donors. The protocol was immunoSEQ multiplex PCR, while the TCRdb copy is restricted to in-frame clones and leaves out a portion. The sample carries approximately 110,000 clones, more than 65% recorded once. The material sequenced was PBMCs. These receptors were taken from a woman in her forties in good health and CMV-seropositive. The CDR3 runs from the conserved cysteine through the conserved F or W. Clone size is shown for a subset of rows, as once, few, many or a class of expanded clone.

abundance: many
j_gene: TRBJ1-5
v_gene: TRBV6-1
CDR3aa: CASKQDQPQHF

abundance: NA
j_gene: TRBJ1-1
v_gene: TRBV28
CDR3aa: CASRAGNTEAFF

abundance: NA
j_gene: TRBJ2-1
v_gene: TRBV28
CDR3aa: CASRRDSLSNEQFF

abundance: NA
j_gene: TRBJ2-7
v_gene: TRBV11-2
CDR3aa: CASSTFGQGQFIYEQYF

abundance: few
j_gene: TRBJ1-1
v_gene: TRBV7-2
CDR3aa: CASSWQGARNTEAFF

abundance: NA
j_gene: TRBJ2-3
v_gene: TRBV4-1
CDR3aa: CASSQPRDRGTDTQYF

abundance: once
j_gene: TRBJ2-1
v_gene: TRBV7-2
CDR3aa: CASSPRGNLNNEQFF

abundance: NA
j_gene: TRBJ2-1
v_gene: TRBV14
CDR3aa: CASSQPRGTYNEQFF

abundance: NA
j_gene: TRBJ1-1
v_gene: TRBV6-5
CDR3aa: CASSLSRDSSEAFF

abundance: NA
j_gene: TRBJ1-2
v_gene: TRBV6-1
CDR3aa: CASTGTGGYGYTF

abundance: NA
j_gene: TRBJ2-7
v_gene: TRBV7-2
CDR3aa: CASSPGTFYEQYF

abundance: NA
j_gene: TRBJ2-4
v_gene: TRBV10-3
CDR3aa: CAISEETRLAKNIQYF

abundance: medium-sized
j_gene: TRBJ2-4
v_gene: TRBV7-9
CDR3aa: CASTEGGANIQYF

abundance: NA
j_gene: TRBJ1-2
v_gene: TRBV2
CDR3aa: CASSEQVFDYGYTF

abundance: NA
j_gene: TRBJ2-1
v_gene: TRBV19
CDR3aa: CASKEGSEQFF

abundance: NA
j_gene: TRBJ1-5
v_gene: TRBV4-1
CDR3aa: CASSQDQAGNQPQHF

abundance: NA
j_gene: TRBJ1-2
v_gene: TRBV7-9
CDR3aa: CASSPGQGTYGYTF

abundance: NA
j_gene: TRBJ1-2
v_gene: TRBV7-3
CDR3aa: CASSLDGREGGYTF

abundance: NA
j_gene: TRBJ1-1
v_gene: TRBV5-4
CDR3aa: CASSATAPGDTEAFF

abundance: NA
j_gene: TRBJ1-5
v_gene: TRBV7-3
CDR3aa: CASSQGAGQPQHF

abundance: NA
j_gene: TRBJ1-2
v_gene: TRBV27
CDR3aa: CASSLLQGNYGYTF

abundance: once
j_gene: TRBJ2-4
v_gene: TRBV6-5
CDR3aa: CASSTGTGIQYF

abundance: NA
j_gene: TRBJ1-4
v_gene: TRBV19
CDR3aa: CASSTGTGFNEKLFF

abundance: NA
j_gene: TRBJ1-1
v_gene: TRBV2
CDR3aa: CASRIQVTEAFF

abundance: NA
j_gene: TRBJ2-7
v_gene: TRBV19
CDR3aa: CASTSTFPGSMLSYEQYF

abundance: NA
j_gene: TRBJ2-7
v_gene: TRBV7-3
CDR3aa: CASSPGQGAYEQYF

abundance: NA
j_gene: TRBJ2-7
v_gene: TRBV11-2
CDR3aa: CASAQDRVSNEQYF

abundance: NA
j_gene: TRBJ1-1
v_gene: TRBV29-1
CDR3aa: CSAPGQGNTEAFF

abundance: NA
j_gene: TRBJ2-1
v_gene: TRBV5-1
CDR3aa: CASSLDPVGGRNEQFF

abundance: few
j_gene: TRBJ2-2
v_gene: TRBV1
CDR3aa: CTSSHPGLGTGELFF

abundance: NA
j_gene: TRBJ1-2
v_gene: TRBV28
CDR3aa: CASSTPGGWGYGYTF

abundance: NA
j_gene: TRBJ2-7
v_gene: TRBV19
CDR3aa: CASSIRGEGTYEQYF

abundance: NA
j_gene: TRBJ2-1
v_gene: TRBV5-6
CDR3aa: CASSQTSGGEQFF

abundance: NA
j_gene: TRBJ2-1
v_gene: TRBV20-1
CDR3aa: CSARSGNEQFF

abundance: NA
j_gene: TRBJ2-5
v_gene: TRBV7-9
CDR3aa: CASSLARDRQYF

abundance: NA
j_gene: TRBJ1-4
v_gene: TRBV14
CDR3aa: CASSRYRAPRREKLFF

abundance: few
j_gene: TRBJ1-5
v_gene: TRBV7-8
CDR3aa: CASSLERQGSNQPQHF

abundance: NA
j_gene: TRBJ1-5
v_gene: TRBV28
CDR3aa: CASGSGQEYQPQHF

abundance: NA
j_gene: TRBJ2-1
v_gene: TRBV5-1
CDR3aa: CASSLAHRTGVDEQFF

abundance: NA
j_gene: TRBJ1-4
v_gene: TRBV23-1
CDR3aa: CASSQTRQFNEKLFF

abundance: NA
j_gene: TRBJ1-1
v_gene: TRBV19
CDR3aa: CASRRPGHSNTEAFF

abundance: NA
j_gene: TRBJ2-2
v_gene: TRBV28
CDR3aa: CASSFGGTNTGELFF